This T cell receptor beta chain is drawn from a study of CD8+ T cells in alopecia areata. Reverse transcribed after extraction, RNA yielded cDNA as the sequencing template. Profiled with immunoSEQ multiplex PCR; TCRdb holds only in-frame clones, not every one. This table has some 110,000 clones, 50% to 75% appearing once. Regarding this clone: Its antigen is not known.

Study-level results: Sequencing of scalp samples also captures resident alphabeta T cells of normal skin. TCR sharing across patients was less clear than in mice, possibly HLA-related. Links between baseline CD8+ expansion and response need larger treated cohorts. Clonality exceeded that of normal scalp in lesional scalp, most notably in alopecia totalis/universalis.

The treatment here: oral pan-JAK inhibitor, 5-10 mg twice daily. The source was CD8+ T cells sorted from blood, collected at week 4, from a patient treated with tofacitinib. This TCR came from a human donor with alopecia areata.

The CDR3 region is CATSGDSSAKNIQYF. The CDR3, as DNA: TGTGCCACCTCCGGGGACAGTTCAGCCAAAAACATTCAGTACTTC. The chain combines TRBV6-1 with TRBJ2-4, with 7 bases lining up with TRBD1. With V trimmed by 10 bases and J by 0 bases, 9 bases remained unmatched. Germline V gene sequence: CDR1 MNHNS, CDR2 SASEGT. CDR3 length equals 15 residues.